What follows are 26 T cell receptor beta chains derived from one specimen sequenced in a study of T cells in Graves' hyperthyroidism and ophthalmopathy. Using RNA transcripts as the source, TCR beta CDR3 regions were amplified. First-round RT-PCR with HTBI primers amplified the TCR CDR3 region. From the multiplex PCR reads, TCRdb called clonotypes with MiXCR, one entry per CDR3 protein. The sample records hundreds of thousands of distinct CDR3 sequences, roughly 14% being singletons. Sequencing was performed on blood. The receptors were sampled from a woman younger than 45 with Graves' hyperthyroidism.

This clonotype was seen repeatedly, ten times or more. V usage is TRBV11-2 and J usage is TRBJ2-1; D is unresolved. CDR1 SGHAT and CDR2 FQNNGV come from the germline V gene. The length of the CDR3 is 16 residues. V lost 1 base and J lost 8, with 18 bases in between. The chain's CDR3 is CASSLVWAKGEDEQFF. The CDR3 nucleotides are TGTGCCAGCAGCTTAGTATGGGCGAAAGGTGAGGATGAGCAGTTCTTC. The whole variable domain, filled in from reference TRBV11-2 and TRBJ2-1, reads EAGVAQSPRYKIIEKRQSVAFWCNPISGHATLYWYQQILGQGPKLLIQFQNNGVVDDSQLPKDRFSAERLKGVDSTLKIQPAKLEDSAVYLCASSLVWAKGEDEQFFGPGTRLTVL.

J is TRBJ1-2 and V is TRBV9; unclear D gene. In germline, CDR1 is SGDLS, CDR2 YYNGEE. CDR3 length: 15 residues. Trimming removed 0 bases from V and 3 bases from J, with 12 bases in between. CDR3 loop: CASSVAPRPDYGYTF. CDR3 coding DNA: TGTGCCAGCAGCGTAGCCCCTCGCCCCGACTATGGCTACACCTTC. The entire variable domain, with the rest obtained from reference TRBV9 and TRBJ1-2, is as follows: DSGVTQTPKHLITATGQRVTLRCSPRSGDLSVYWYQQSLDQGLQFLIQYYNGEERAKGNILERFSAQQFPDLHSELNLSSLELGDSALYFCASSVAPRPDYGYTFGSGTRLTVV.

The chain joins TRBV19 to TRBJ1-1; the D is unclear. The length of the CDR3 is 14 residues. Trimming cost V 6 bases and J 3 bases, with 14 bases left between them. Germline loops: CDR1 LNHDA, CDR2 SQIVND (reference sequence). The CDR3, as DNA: TGTGCCAGTAGAAGGCGTGGGGAGGACACTGAAGCTTTCTTT. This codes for CASRRRGEDTEAFF.

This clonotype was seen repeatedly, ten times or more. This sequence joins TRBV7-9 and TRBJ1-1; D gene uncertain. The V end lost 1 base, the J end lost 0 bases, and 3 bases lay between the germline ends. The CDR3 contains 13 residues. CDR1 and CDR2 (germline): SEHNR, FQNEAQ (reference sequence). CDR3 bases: TGTGCCAGCAGCTTAGTACTGAACACTGAAGCTTTCTTT. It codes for CASSLVLNTEAFF.

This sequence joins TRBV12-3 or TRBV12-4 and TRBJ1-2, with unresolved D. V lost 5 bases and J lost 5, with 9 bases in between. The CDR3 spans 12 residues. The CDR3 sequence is CASSPDRYGYTF. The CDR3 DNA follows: TGTGCCAGCAGTCCGGACCGTTATGGCTACACCTTC.

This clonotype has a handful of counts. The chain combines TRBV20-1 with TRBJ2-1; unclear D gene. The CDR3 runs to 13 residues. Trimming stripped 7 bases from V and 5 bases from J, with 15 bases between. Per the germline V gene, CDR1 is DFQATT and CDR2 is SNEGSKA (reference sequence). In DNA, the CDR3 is TGCAGTGTCCCGCGCGCAGGACACAATGAGCAGTTCTTC. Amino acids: CSVPRAGHNEQFF.

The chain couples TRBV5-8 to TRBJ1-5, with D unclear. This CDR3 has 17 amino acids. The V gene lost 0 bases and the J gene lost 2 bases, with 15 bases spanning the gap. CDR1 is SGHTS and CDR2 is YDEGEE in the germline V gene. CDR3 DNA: TGTGCCAGCAGCTTGGCATTGGGGAATCAGGGCAATCAGCCCCAGCATTTT. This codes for CASSLALGNQGNQPQHF.

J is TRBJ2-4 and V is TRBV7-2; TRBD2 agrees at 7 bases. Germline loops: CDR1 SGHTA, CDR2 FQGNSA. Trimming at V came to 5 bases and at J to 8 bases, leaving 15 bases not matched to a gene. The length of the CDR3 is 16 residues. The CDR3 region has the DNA TGTGCCAGCAGCCACAACCGCGGGGGAGGTACACACATTCAGTACTTC. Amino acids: CASSHNRGGGTHIQYF.

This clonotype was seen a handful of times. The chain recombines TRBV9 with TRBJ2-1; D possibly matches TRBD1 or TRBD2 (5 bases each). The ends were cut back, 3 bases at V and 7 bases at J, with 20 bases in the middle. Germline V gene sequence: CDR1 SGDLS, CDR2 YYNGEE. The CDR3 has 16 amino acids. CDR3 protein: CASSGDPPGRKNEQFF. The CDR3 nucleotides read TGTGCCAGCAGCGGAGATCCCCCGGGGCGGAAGAATGAGCAGTTCTTC.

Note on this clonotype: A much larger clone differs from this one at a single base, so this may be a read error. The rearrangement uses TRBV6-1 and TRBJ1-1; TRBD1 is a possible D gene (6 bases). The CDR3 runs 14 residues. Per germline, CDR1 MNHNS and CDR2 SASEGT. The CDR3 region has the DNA TGTGCCAGCAGTGCGAGGGGGGGGGGCACTGAAGCTTCCTTT. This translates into CASSARGGGTEASF.

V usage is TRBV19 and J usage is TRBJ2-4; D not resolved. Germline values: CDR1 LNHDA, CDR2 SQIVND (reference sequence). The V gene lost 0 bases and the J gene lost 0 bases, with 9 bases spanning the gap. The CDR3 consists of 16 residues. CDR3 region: CASSIDALLAKNIQYF. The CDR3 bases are TGTGCCAGTAGTATAGACGCCCTCCTAGCCAAAAACATTCAGTACTTC. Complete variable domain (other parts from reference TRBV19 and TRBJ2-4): DGGITQSPKYLFRKEGQNVTLSCEQNLNHDAMYWYRQDPGQGLRLIYYSQIVNDFQKGDIAEGYSVSREKKESFPLTVTSAQKNPTAFYLCASSIDALLAKNIQYFGAGTRLSVL.

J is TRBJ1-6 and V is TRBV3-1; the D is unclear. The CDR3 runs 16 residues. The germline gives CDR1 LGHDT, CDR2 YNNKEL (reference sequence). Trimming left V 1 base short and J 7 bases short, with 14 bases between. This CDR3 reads CASSQGSLGNNSPLHF. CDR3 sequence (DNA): TGTGCCAGCAGCCAAGGGAGCCTAGGGAACAATTCACCCCTCCACTTT.

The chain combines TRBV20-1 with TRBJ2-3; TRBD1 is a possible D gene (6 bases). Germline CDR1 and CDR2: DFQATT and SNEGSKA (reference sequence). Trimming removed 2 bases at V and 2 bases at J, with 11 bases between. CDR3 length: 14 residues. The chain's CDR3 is CSARKGHLTDTQYF. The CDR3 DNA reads TGCAGTGCTAGAAAGGGACATCTCACAGATACGCAGTATTTT.

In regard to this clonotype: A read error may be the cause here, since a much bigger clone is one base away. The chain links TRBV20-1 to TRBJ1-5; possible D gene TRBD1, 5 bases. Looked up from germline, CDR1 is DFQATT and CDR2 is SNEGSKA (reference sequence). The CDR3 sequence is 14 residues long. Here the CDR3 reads CSTTQGVSNEPQHF. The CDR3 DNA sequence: TGCAGTACAACTCAGGGCGTGAGCAATGAGCCCCAGCATTTT.

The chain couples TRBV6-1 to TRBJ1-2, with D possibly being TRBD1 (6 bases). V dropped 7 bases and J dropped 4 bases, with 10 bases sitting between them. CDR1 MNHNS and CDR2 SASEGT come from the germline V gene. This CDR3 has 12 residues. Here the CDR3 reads CASTDRSYGYTF. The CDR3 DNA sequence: TGTGCCAGCACCGACAGGTCCTATGGCTACACCTTC.

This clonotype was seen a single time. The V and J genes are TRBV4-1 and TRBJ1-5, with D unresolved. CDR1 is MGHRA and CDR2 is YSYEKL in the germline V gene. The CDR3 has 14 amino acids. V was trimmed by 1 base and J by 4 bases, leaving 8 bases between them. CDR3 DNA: TGCGCCAGCAGCCAAGTAGGATTAAATCAGCCCCAGCATTTT. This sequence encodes CASSQVGLNQPQHF.

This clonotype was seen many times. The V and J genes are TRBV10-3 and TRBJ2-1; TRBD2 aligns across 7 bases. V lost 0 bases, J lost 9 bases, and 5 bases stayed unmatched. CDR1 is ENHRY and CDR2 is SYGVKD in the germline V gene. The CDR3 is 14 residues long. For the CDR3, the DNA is TGTGCCATCAGTGAGTCTGGCGGGAGCCTTGAGCAGTTCTTC. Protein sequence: CAISESGGSLEQFF.

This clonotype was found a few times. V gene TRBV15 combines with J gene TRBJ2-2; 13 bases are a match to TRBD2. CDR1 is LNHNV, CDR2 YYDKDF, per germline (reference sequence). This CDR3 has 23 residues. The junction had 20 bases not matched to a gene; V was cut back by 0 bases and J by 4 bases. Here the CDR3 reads CATSRDAVGLAGKGGRATGELFF. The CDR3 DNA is TGTGCCACCAGCAGAGATGCGGTGGGACTAGCGGGGAAAGGGGGCCGGGCCACCGGGGAGCTGTTTTTT.

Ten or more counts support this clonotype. This chain's CDR3 is CSASGSDGTLNQPQHF. CDR3 sequence (DNA): TGCAGTGCTAGCGGGTCAGATGGGACCCTGAATCAGCCCCAGCATTTT. The chain uses TRBV20-1 and TRBJ1-5; tentatively, D is TRBD1 (5 bases). V lost 3 bases and J lost 4, with 19 bases in between. The CDR3 consists of 16 residues. Germline assignment: CDR1 DFQATT and CDR2 SNEGSKA (reference sequence).

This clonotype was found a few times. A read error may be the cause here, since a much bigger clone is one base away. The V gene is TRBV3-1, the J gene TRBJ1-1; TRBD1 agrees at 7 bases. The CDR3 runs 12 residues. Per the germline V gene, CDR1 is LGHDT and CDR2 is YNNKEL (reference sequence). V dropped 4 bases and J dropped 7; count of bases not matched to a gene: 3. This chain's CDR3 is CASSPAGGEAFF. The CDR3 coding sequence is TGTGCCAGCAGCCCCGCAGGGGGTGAAGCTTTCTTT. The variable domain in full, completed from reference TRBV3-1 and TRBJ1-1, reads DTAVSQTPKYLVTQMGNDKSIKCEQNLGHDTMYWYKQDSKKFLKIMFSYNNKELIINETVPNRFSPKSPDKAHLNLHINSLELGDSAVYFCASSPAGGEAFFGQGTRLTVV.

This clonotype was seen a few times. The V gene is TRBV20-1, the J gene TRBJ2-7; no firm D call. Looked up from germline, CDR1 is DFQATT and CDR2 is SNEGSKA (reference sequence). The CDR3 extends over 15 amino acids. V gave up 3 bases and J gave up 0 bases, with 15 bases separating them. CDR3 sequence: CSASAAGYSSYEQYF. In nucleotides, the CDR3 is TGCAGTGCTAGTGCCGCCGGGTACAGCTCCTACGAGCAGTACTTC.

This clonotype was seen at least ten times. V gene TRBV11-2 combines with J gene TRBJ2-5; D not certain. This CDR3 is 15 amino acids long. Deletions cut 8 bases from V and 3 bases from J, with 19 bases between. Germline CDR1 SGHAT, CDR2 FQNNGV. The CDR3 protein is CASQRSAQTKETQYF. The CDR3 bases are TGTGCCAGCCAGAGGTCCGCACAAACCAAAGAGACCCAGTACTTC.

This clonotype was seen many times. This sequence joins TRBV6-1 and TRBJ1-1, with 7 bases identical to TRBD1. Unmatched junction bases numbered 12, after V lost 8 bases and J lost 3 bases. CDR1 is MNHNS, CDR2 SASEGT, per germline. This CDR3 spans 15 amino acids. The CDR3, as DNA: TGTGCCAGCGGGGGGGACAGTATCTATCACACTGAAGCTTTCTTT. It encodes CASGGDSIYHTEAFF.

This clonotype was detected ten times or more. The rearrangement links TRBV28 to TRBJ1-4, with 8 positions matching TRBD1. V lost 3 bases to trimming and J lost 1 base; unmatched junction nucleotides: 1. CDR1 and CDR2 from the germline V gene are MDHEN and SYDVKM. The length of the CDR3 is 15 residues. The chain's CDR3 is CASSFTGGTNEKLFF. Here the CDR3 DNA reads TGTGCCAGCAGTTTCACAGGGGGAACTAATGAAAAACTGTTTTTT.

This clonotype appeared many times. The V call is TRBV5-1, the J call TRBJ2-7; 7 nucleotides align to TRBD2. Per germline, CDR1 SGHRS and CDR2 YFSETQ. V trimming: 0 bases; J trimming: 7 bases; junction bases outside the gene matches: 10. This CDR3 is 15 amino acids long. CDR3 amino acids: CASSLAAAGDSEQYF. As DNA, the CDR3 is TGCGCCAGCAGCTTGGCGGCCGCGGGAGATAGTGAGCAGTACTTC.

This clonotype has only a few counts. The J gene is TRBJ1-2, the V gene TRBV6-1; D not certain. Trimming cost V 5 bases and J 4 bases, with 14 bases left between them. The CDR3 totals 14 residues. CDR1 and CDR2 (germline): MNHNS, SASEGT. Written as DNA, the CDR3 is TGTGCCAGCAGTTGGGGAAGCGGATTCTATGGCTACACCTTC. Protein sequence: CASSWGSGFYGYTF.